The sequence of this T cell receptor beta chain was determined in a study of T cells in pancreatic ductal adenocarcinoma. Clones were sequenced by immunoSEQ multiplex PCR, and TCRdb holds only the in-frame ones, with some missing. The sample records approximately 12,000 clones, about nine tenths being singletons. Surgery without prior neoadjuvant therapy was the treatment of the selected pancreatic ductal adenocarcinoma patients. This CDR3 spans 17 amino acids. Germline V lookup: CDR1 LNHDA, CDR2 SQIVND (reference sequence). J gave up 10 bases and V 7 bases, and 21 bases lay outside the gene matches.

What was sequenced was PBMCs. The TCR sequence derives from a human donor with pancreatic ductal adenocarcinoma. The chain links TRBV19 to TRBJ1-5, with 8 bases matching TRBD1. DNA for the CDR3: TGTGCCAGTAAAGACCCAGGGGGCGATCCCCTGCGGGAACCCCAGCATTTT. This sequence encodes CASKDPGGDPLREPQHF.